The clone carrying this T cell receptor (beta chain) was observed a handful of times. Trimming pared 0 bases from V and 3 bases from J, leaving 12 bases between. From germline, CDR1 is LNHNV and CDR2 YYDKDF (reference sequence). The CDR3 is 16 amino acids. The sample comes from a study of blood T cells in healthy people across ages. Using a J-beta primer mix together with a sample-barcoded 5' primer, a second PCR was run for roughly 7 to 12 cycles. TCRdb re-analysed the 5' RACE reads in MiXCR, keeping a single row per CDR3 protein. The sample includes about 1 million distinct CDR3 sequences, 35% to 50% of them seen just once.

This chain joins TRBV15 and TRBJ2-1; perhaps TRBD1 as D (5 bases). The TCR originated in an older woman in good health. Material: blood. In DNA, the CDR3 is TGTGCCACCAGCAGAGATAGCAGGGTGCGCTACAATGAGCAGTTCTTC. Protein product: CATSRDSRVRYNEQFF. The complete variable domain, with remaining parts taken from reference TRBV15 and TRBJ2-1, reads DAMVIQNPRYQVTQFGKPVTLSCSQTLNHNVMYWYQQKSSQAPKLLFHYYDKDFNNEADTPDNFQSRRPNTSFCFLDIRSPGLGDTAMYLCATSRDSRVRYNEQFFGPGTRLTVL.